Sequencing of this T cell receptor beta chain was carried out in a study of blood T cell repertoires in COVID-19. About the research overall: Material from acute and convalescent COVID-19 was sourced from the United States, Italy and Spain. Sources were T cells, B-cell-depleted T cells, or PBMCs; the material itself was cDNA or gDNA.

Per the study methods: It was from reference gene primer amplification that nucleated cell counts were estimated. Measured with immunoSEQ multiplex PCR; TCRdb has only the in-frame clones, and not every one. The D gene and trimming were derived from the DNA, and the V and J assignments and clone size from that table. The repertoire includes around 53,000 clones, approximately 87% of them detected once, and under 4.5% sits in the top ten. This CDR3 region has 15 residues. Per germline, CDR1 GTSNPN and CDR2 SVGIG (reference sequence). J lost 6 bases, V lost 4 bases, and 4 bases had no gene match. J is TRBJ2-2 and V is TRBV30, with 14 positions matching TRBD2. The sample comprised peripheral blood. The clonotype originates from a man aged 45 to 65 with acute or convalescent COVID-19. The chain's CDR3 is CAWKTSGRAPGELFF. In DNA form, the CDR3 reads TGTGCCTGGAAGACTAGCGGGAGGGCCCCCGGGGAGCTGTTTTTT.